These 23 T cell receptor beta chains were all obtained from the same sample, sequenced in a study of cytomegalovirus exposure and HLA in healthy donors listed by TCRdb under 2017. Libraries were prepared through the immunoSEQ multiplex PCR assay. For the multiplex PCR, a mixture combining 60 forward primers for TCR Vbeta segments and 13 reverse primers for TCR Jbeta segments was used. The table was pulled from immuneACCESS by TCRdb, which kept in-frame rearrangements only. Such tables lose some clones; where checked, under half of the loss comes from unresolved V genes, and the rest has no known cause. The table for this sample lists over 200,000 clones; approximately 81% of them were counted only once. 1% to 1.5% of the sample comes from the top ten. The sample was PBMCs. Source of these receptors: a human donor in good health.

This clone is a singleton in its sample. The chain combines TRBV29-1 with TRBJ1-1, with D possibly TRBD1 on 6 matching bases. Germline assignment: CDR1 SQVTM and CDR2 ANQGSEA. The CDR3 runs 13 residues. Trimming removed 1 base from V and 1 base from J, with 7 bases in between. CDR3 coding DNA: TGCAGCGTTGAAGTGGACAGGAACACTGAAGCTTTCTTT. It yields the protein CSVEVDRNTEAFF.

The chain uses TRBV18 and TRBJ2-2, with D uncertain. Germline CDR1 KGHSH, CDR2 LQKENI. Trimming removed 2 bases at V and 6 bases at J, with 19 bases between. CDR3 length: 17 residues. CDR3 in DNA: TGTGCCAGCTCACCATCCCCAGCCTACAGTGGCGCCGGGGAGCTGTTTTTT. Protein: CASSPSPAYSGAGELFF.

This clone was seen a single time. The chain links TRBV19 to TRBJ1-4, with D unresolved. The V gene lost 3 bases and the J gene lost 3 bases, with 8 bases spanning the gap. Looked up from germline, CDR1 is LNHDA and CDR2 is SQIVND (reference sequence). CDR3 length: 14 amino acids. This CDR3 is CASSIAGSNEKLFF. Written as DNA, the CDR3 is TGTGCCAGTAGTATTGCCGGGTCTAATGAAAAACTGTTTTTT.

The chain uses TRBV19 and TRBJ2-7, with 11 bases that match TRBD2. The CDR3 loop spans 17 amino acids. V shed 8 bases, J shed 0 bases, and the junction held 12 bases outside the gene matches. Germline V gene data show CDR1 as LNHDA and CDR2 as SQIVND (reference sequence). The CDR3: CASAGTSGEKSSYEQYF. The CDR3 DNA reads as TGTGCCAGTGCTGGGACTAGCGGAGAAAAAAGCTCCTACGAGCAGTACTTC.

This rearrangement joins TRBV7-9 to TRBJ1-1, with 12 nucleotides matching TRBD1. Germline V CDR1 and CDR2: SEHNR, FQNEAQ (reference sequence). V trimming: 5 bases; J trimming: 5 bases; junction bases outside the gene matches: 9. The CDR3 is made up of 16 amino acids. CDR3 protein: CASSPPGQGAFTEAFF. The CDR3 nucleotides are TGTGCCAGCAGCCCCCCGGGACAGGGGGCTTTTACTGAAGCTTTCTTT. The entire variable domain, with the rest obtained from reference TRBV7-9 and TRBJ1-1, is as follows: DTGVSQNPRHKITKRGQNVTFRCDPISEHNRLYWYRQTLGQGPEFLTYFQNEAQLEKSRLLSDRFSAERPKGSFSTLEIQRTEQGDSAMYLCASSPPGQGAFTEAFFGQGTRLTVV.

J is TRBJ2-7 and V is TRBV7-2; D remains ambiguous. CDR3 length: 12 amino acids. The V gene's germline CDR1 is SGHTA and CDR2 FQGNSA. Trimming took off 2 bases at V and 6 bases at J, with 8 bases between the two ends. The CDR3, as DNA: TGTGCCAGCAGCTTATTTGCGGTCGAGCAGTACTTC. Translated, it gives CASSLFAVEQYF.

The chain joins TRBV9 to TRBJ2-3; TRBD2 aligns across 9 bases. CDR3 length: 16 residues. CDR1 and CDR2 from the germline V gene are SGDLS and YYNGEE. Trimming at V came to 0 bases and at J to 6 bases, leaving 8 bases not matched to a gene. CDR3 in DNA: TGTGCCAGCAGCGTAGATGTGGGCGGGGGGGGTGATACGCAGTATTTT. It yields the protein CASSVDVGGGGDTQYF.

V gene TRBV5-1 combines with J gene TRBJ2-5; perhaps TRBD2 as D (5 bases). With 0 bases removed from V and 4 bases from J, the gap between germline ends came to 7 bases. This CDR3 is built from 13 residues. Germline V CDR1 and CDR2: SGHRS, YFSETQ. CDR3 residues: CASSLGAGETQYF. For the CDR3, the DNA is TGCGCCAGCAGCTTGGGCGCGGGAGAGACCCAGTACTTC.

This clone was found once. The chain uses TRBV7-6 and TRBJ2-7, with 9 bases fitting TRBD1. This CDR3 comprises 17 residues. CDR1 is SGHVS, CDR2 FNYEAQ, per germline. V gave up 6 bases and J gave up 0 bases; unmatched junction bases: 12. In nucleotides, the CDR3 is TGTGCCAGCAGTCTGGGGGGAGTGGGACAGGGCTCCTACGAGCAGTACTTC. Protein sequence: CASSLGGVGQGSYEQYF.

The chain is built from TRBV7-8 and TRBJ2-2; D gene unclear. CDR3 length equals 13 residues. V dropped 5 bases and J dropped 5 bases, with 9 bases sitting between them. Germline V CDR1 and CDR2: SGHVS, FQNEAQ. CDR3 amino acids: CASSPARTGELFF. The DNA of the CDR3 is TGTGCCAGCAGCCCAGCGCGTACCGGGGAGCTGTTTTTT.

The chain uses TRBV11-3 and TRBJ2-3; D perhaps matches TRBD2 (5 bases). The length of the CDR3 is 13 residues. The germline gives CDR1 SGHNT, CDR2 YENEEA. V was trimmed by 4 bases and J by 4 bases, leaving 9 bases between them. The CDR3 loop reads CASSSRRADTQYF. The CDR3 DNA reads as TGTGCCAGCAGCTCCCGGCGGGCAGATACGCAGTATTTT.

The V gene is TRBV5-4, the J gene TRBJ2-7; the D gene is possibly TRBD1 (5 bases). V lost 6 bases and J 3 bases, leaving 13 bases between the germline ends. The CDR3 runs 13 residues. In germline, CDR1 is SGHNT, CDR2 YYREEE (reference sequence). The CDR3 here is CASTRPDSYEQYF. In nucleotides, the CDR3 is TGTGCCAGCACCCGCCCAGACAGCTACGAGCAGTACTTC.

This chain joins TRBV28 and TRBJ1-2, with 8 bases aligning to TRBD1. With V trimmed by 3 bases and J by 0 bases, 6 bases remained unmatched. The CDR3 is made up of 16 amino acids. Germline V gene data show CDR1 as MDHEN and CDR2 as SYDVKM. CDR3: CASSFGSGGSNYGYTF. CDR3 DNA: TGTGCCAGCAGTTTTGGGTCAGGGGGCTCTAACTATGGCTACACCTTC.

The chain couples TRBV4-1 to TRBJ2-7; 9 bases match TRBD1. CDR3 length equals 13 residues. The V gene's germline CDR1 is MGHRA and CDR2 YSYEKL. Losses at the gene ends were 3 bases for V and 7 bases for J; bases not matched to a gene: 4. The CDR3 loop reads CASSHPGQGEQYF. Written as DNA, the CDR3 is TGCGCCAGCAGCCATCCCGGACAGGGGGAGCAGTACTTC.

CDR3 loop: CASSVQAFPYEQYF. CDR3 in DNA: TGTGCCAGCAGTGTTCAGGCCTTCCCCTACGAGCAGTACTTC. V and J are TRBV6-1 and TRBJ2-7; D call uncertain. The CDR3 runs to 14 residues. V gave up 4 bases and J gave up 2 bases, with 12 bases separating them. CDR1 and CDR2 from the germline V gene are MNHNS and SASEGT.

CDR3 bases: TGTGCCAGCAGTTTACTATTGGCGGGGGAGACCCAGTACTTC. Its protein product is CASSLLLAGETQYF. The chain joins TRBV27 to TRBJ2-5, with a possible D match to TRBD2 (6 bases). Trimming cost V 2 bases and J 5 bases, with 12 bases left between them. The CDR3 sequence is 14 residues long. Germline CDR1 and CDR2: MNHEY and SMNVEV (reference sequence).

The V call is TRBV7-9, the J call TRBJ2-7; 7 bases are a match to TRBD1. This CDR3 contains 14 residues. V lost 5 bases, J lost 3 bases, and 7 bases stayed unmatched. The germline V gene encodes CDR1 SEHNR and CDR2 FQNEAQ (reference sequence). CDR3 protein: CASSPGQENYEQYF. Written as DNA, the CDR3 is TGTGCCAGCAGCCCAGGACAGGAAAACTACGAGCAGTACTTC. Supplemented by reference TRBV7-9 and TRBJ2-7, the full variable domain reads DTGVSQNPRHKITKRGQNVTFRCDPISEHNRLYWYRQTLGQGPEFLTYFQNEAQLEKSRLLSDRFSAERPKGSFSTLEIQRTEQGDSAMYLCASSPGQENYEQYFGPGTRLTVT.

This clone was observed a single time. The chain is built from TRBV19 and TRBJ1-1; D perhaps matches TRBD1 (5 bases). CDR1 is LNHDA, CDR2 SQIVND, per germline (reference sequence). Trimming shortened V by 6 bases and J by 4 bases, and 12 bases separated the two germline ends. The CDR3 spans 13 residues. The CDR3 protein is CASSPSGATEAFF. As DNA, the CDR3 is TGTGCCAGTAGCCCGAGTGGGGCCACTGAAGCTTTCTTT.

This chain joins TRBV5-8 and TRBJ2-7; 13 bases are a match to TRBD2. The CDR3 spans 17 residues. CDR1 is SGHTS, CDR2 YDEGEE, per germline. The ends lost 6 bases at V and 3 bases at J; junction bases unmatched: 12. In DNA form, the CDR3 reads TGTGCCAGCACCACCCCCACTAGCGGGAGGGCCTTCTACGAGCAGTACTTC. It encodes CASTTPTSGRAFYEQYF.

The J gene is TRBJ1-2, the V gene TRBV6-5; 7 nucleotides agree with TRBD1. This CDR3 contains 14 residues. The V gene's germline CDR1 is MNHEY and CDR2 SVGAGI. V was clipped by 2 bases and J by 4 bases; unmatched bases: 4. The CDR3: CASSYTRGAYGYTF. The CDR3 DNA reads as TGTGCCAGCAGTTACACCAGGGGGGCCTATGGCTACACCTTC.

This clone has only a few counts. This chain uses TRBV7-2 with TRBJ2-1, with D maybe TRBD2 (7 bases). From germline, CDR1 is SGHTA and CDR2 FQGNSA. Trimming removed 5 bases at V and 3 bases at J, with 23 bases between. The CDR3 runs to 18 residues. CDR3 DNA: TGTGCCAGCAGCCCCCGGGGGCGTCTAGCGGTTAACTACAATGAGCAGTTCTTC. Its protein product is CASSPRGRLAVNYNEQFF.

The V and J genes are TRBV6-1 and TRBJ2-7; 10 bases align to TRBD2. The CDR3 length is 15 residues. Germline values: CDR1 MNHNS, CDR2 SASEGT. V dropped 10 bases and J dropped 5; count of bases not matched to a gene: 14. CDR3 residues: CATQERLAGVNEQYF. In DNA form, the CDR3 reads TGTGCCACCCAAGAGAGGCTAGCGGGAGTGAACGAGCAGTACTTC.

This clone has just a few counts. The CDR3 is CASSLVAHNQPQHF. CDR3 nucleotides: TGTGCCAGCAGTTTGGTAGCCCACAATCAGCCCCAGCATTTT. This rearrangement joins TRBV28 to TRBJ1-5; no firm D call. V shed 3 bases and J shed 3 bases, with 9 bases lying between them. Looked up from germline, CDR1 is MDHEN and CDR2 is SYDVKM. The length of the CDR3 is 14 residues. Supplemented by reference TRBV28 and TRBJ1-5, the full variable domain reads DVKVTQSSRYLVKRTGEKVFLECVQDMDHENMFWYRQDPGLGLRLIYFSYDVKMKEKGDIPEGYSVSREKKERFSLILESASTNQTSMYLCASSLVAHNQPQHFGDGTRLSIL.